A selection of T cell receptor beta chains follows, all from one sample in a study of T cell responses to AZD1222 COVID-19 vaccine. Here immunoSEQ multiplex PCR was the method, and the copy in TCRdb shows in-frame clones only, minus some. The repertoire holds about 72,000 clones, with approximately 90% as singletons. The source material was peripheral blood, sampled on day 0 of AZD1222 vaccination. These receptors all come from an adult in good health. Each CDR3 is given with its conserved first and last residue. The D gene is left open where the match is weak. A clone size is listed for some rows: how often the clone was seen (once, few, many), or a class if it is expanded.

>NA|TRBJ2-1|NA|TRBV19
TGTGCCAGTAGTACCCTCAGCGGGACAAGAAATGAGCAGTTCTTC
CASSTLSGTRNEQFF
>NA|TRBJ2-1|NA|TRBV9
TGTGCCAGCAGCGTGGGGGACGTCAATGAGCAGTTCTTC
CASSVGDVNEQFF
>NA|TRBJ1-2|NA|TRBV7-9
TGTGCCAGCAGCTTAGTGGTCACAACCGCTAGCGGGGGTGGCTACACCTTC
CASSLVVTTASGGGYTF
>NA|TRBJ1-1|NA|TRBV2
TGTGCCAGCAGTGAATCTGGGGCGCGGAACACTGAAGCTTTCTTT
CASSESGARNTEAFF
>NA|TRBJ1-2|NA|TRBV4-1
TGCGCCAGCAGCCAAGTAGGGGGATCGCGGAAAAACTATGGCTACACCTTC
CASSQVGGSRKNYGYTF
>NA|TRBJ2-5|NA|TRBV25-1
TGTGCCAGCAGTGTTGGGGCTCAAGAGACCCAGTACTTC
CASSVGAQETQYF
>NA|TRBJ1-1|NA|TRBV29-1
TGCAGCTCCCGCAGGCAAGAGGCTGAAGCTTTCTTT
CSSRRQEAEAFF
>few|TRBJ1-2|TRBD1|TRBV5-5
TGTGCCAGCAGCTTGCCCGGGACAGGGACGTATGGCTACACCTTC
CASSLPGTGTYGYTF
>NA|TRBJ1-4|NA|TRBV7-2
TGTGCCAGCAGCCGCTGGACAGTGGCTAATGAAAAACTGTTTTTT
CASSRWTVANEKLFF
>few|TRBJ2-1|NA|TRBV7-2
TGTGCCAGCAGCTTAGGGAATTACAATGAGCAGTTCTTC
CASSLGNYNEQFF
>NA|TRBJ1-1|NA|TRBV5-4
TGTGCCAGCAGCCGAAGTGGGTCTGAAGCTTTCTTT
CASSRSGSEAFF
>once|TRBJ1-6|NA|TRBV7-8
TGTGCCAGCAGCTGGGGGCAGGAAACGCGGTCACCCCTCCACTTT
CASSWGQETRSPLHF
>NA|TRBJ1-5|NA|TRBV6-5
TGTGCCAGCAGCACCACAGGGTTTAGCAATCAGCCCCAGCATTTT
CASSTTGFSNQPQHF
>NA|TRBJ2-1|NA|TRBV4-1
TGCGCCAGCAGCCAAGGGCGGGCGGTTAGCTCCTACAATGAGCAGTTCTTC
CASSQGRAVSSYNEQFF
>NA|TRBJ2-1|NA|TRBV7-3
TGTGCCAGCAGCCGTACAGGGGGACTACGGCCCGAGCAGTTCTTC
CASSRTGGLRPEQFF
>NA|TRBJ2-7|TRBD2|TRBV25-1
TGTGCCAGCAGTGCGACCGGGACTAGCGGGGCCGCCGAGCAGTACTTC
CASSATGTSGAAEQYF
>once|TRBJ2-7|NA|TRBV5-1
TGCGCCAGCAGCCTACTTAATGGTGGAGACGAGCAGTACTTC
CASSLLNGGDEQYF
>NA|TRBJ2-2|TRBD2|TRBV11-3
TGTGCCAGCAGCTCGCTGGGACTAGCGGGGGGGAACACCGGGGAGCTGTTTTTT
CASSSLGLAGGNTGELFF
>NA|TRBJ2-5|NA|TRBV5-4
TGTGCCAGCAGCTTGGGCATGGGGGAGACCCAGTACTTC
CASSLGMGETQYF
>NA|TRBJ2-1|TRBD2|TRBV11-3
TGTGCCAGCAGTCGCGACGGCGGGAGGGCCAGTGAGCAGTTCTTC
CASSRDGGRASEQFF
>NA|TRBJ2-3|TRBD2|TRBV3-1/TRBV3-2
TGTGCCAGCAGTCGACTAGCGGGAGAGATCACAGATACGCAGTATTTT
CASSRLAGEITDTQYF